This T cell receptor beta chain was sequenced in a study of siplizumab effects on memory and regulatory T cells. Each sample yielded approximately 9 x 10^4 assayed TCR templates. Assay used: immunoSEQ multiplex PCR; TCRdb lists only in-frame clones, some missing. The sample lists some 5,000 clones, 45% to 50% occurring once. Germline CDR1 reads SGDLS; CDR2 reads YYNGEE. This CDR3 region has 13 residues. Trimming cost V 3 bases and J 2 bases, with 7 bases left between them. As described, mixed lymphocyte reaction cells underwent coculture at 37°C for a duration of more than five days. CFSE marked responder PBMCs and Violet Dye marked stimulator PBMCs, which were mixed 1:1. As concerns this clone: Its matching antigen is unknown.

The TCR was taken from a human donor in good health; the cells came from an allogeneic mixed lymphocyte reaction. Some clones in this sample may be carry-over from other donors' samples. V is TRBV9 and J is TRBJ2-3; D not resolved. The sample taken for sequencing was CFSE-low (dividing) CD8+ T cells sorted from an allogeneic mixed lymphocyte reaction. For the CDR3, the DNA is TGTGCCAGCAGCGCTATCACCACAGATACGCAGTATTTT. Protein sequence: CASSAITTDTQYF.